Below, 10 T cell receptor beta chains from the same sample are listed, as sequenced in a study of shared clonotypes between healthy human individuals (dated by TCRdb to the early 2020s). The library was prepared using the immunoSEQ multiplex PCR assay. The immuneACCESS repertoire file appears here via TCRdb, limited to in-frame rearrangements. These files lack a portion of the clones; in checked studies, under half of the deficit traces to unresolved V genes, and the cause of the others is not known. This sample holds some 2 million clones; roughly 94% were observed only once. The ten largest clones add up to around 1.1% of the sample. CD8 naive samples were obtained by positive selection for CCR7 among CD45RO-negative cells, yielding a CD45RA+CCR7+ population from which TemRA cells were excluded. What was sequenced was naive CD8+ T cells sorted from blood. The cell subset or site label, read with the paper, signifies: CD45RA+CCR7+. Receptor source: a man aged 18 to 30 in good health.

The gene calls are TRBV6-5 and TRBJ2-1; 8 positions agree with TRBD1. This CDR3 is 16 amino acids long. V trimming: 1 base; J trimming: 5 bases; junction bases outside the gene matches: 7. Germline V lookup: CDR1 MNHEY, CDR2 SVGAGI. The CDR3 nucleotides are TGTGCCAGCAGTTACTTCTCCGGGGGACAGGACAATGAGCAGTTCTTC. Translating gives CASSYFSGGQDNEQFF.

As for this clone: Within the sample, other DNA sequences also encode this same CDR3. The J gene is TRBJ1-3, the V gene TRBV9; D remains ambiguous. Germline-derived CDR1 and CDR2 are SGDLS and YYNGEE. There are 14 residues in the CDR3. V shed 1 base and J shed 1 base, with 6 bases lying between them. CDR3 coding DNA: TGTGCCAGCAGCGTATCGGGTTCTGGAAACACCATATATTTT. Encoded protein: CASSVSGSGNTIYF.

In its sample, this clone was seen once. The chain uses TRBV7-9 and TRBJ1-2; D gene uncertain. The germline V and J ends were trimmed by 1 base and 6 bases, with 9 bases remaining between them. CDR1 and CDR2 from the germline V gene are SEHNR and FQNEAQ (reference sequence). The CDR3 has 13 residues. The CDR3 sequence: CASSLDAEHGYTF. As DNA, the CDR3 is TGTGCCAGCAGCTTAGATGCGGAACATGGCTACACCTTC.

V usage is TRBV27 and J usage is TRBJ2-7, with D perhaps TRBD1 or TRBD2 (5 bases each). CDR3 length: 14 residues. Trimming removed 5 bases at V and 2 bases at J, with 13 bases between. Germline V CDR1 and CDR2: MNHEY, SMNVEV (reference sequence). CDR3 region: CASSPGPPPYEQYF. CDR3 bases: TGTGCCAGCAGTCCGGGACCCCCACCCTACGAGCAGTACTTC.

The chain is built from TRBV13 and TRBJ2-7; no clear D. CDR3 length: 15 amino acids. Looked up from germline, CDR1 is PRHDT and CDR2 is FYEKMQ (reference sequence). Trimming stripped 5 bases from V and 2 bases from J, with 16 bases between. CDR3 nucleotides: TGTGCCAGCAGCCTTAGAGGAGTACTACCCTACGAGCAGTACTTC. Protein sequence: CASSLRGVLPYEQYF.

V is TRBV7-9 and J is TRBJ2-7; D not certain. Germline loops: CDR1 SEHNR, CDR2 FQNEAQ (reference sequence). The CDR3 contains 14 residues. Trimming removed 1 base from V and 0 bases from J, with 7 bases in between. The CDR3 DNA reads TGTGCCAGCAGCTTAGGTCTTCTCTCCTACGAGCAGTACTTC. Its translation is CASSLGLLSYEQYF.

This clone has more than one count but fewer than ten. The chain joins TRBV27 to TRBJ2-1; tentatively, D is TRBD2 (5 bases). Trimming cost V 0 bases and J 5 bases, with 8 bases left between them. The CDR3 spans 14 residues. Germline-derived CDR1 and CDR2 are MNHEY and SMNVEV (reference sequence). In DNA, the CDR3 is TGTGCCAGCAGTTTATCTTCCGGGAACAATGAGCAGTTCTTC. Translating it yields CASSLSSGNNEQFF.

V and J are TRBV30 and TRBJ1-6; TRBD1 aligns across 11 bases. With 5 bases clipped from V and 6 bases from J, the junction kept 3 bases outside the gene matches. CDR1 is GTSNPN and CDR2 is SVGIG in the germline V gene (reference sequence). The CDR3 totals 14 residues. Here the CDR3 reads CAWGQGAGNSPLHF. The CDR3 DNA follows: TGTGCCTGGGGACAGGGGGCGGGTAATTCACCCCTCCACTTT.

This chain joins TRBV7-2 and TRBJ2-7, with a possible D match to TRBD2 (5 bases). Germline V gives CDR1 SGHTA, CDR2 FQGNSA. The V end was cut by 5 bases, the J end by 7 bases, with 15 bases between. This CDR3 has 13 amino acids. CDR3 amino acids: CASSQNPRGEQYF. The CDR3 DNA sequence: TGTGCCAGCAGCCAAAACCCTCGGGGAGAGCAGTACTTC.

The chain links TRBV4-1 to TRBJ2-7; D is possibly TRBD1 (6 bases). The CDR3 extends over 14 amino acids. V was clipped by 4 bases and J by 0 bases, with 10 bases between them. From germline, CDR1 is MGHRA and CDR2 YSYEKL. Here the CDR3 DNA reads TGCGCCAGCAGCCTGGGGGCGGGCTCCTACGAGCAGTACTTC. It encodes CASSLGAGSYEQYF.